Below, 7 T cell receptor beta chains from the same sample are listed, as sequenced in a study of blood T cell repertoires in COVID-19. TCRdb's table, derived via immunoSEQ multiplex PCR, lists solely in-frame clones and lacks some. The table records about 87,000 clones, over 70% of them present only once. Sequencing used peripheral blood. The receptors come from a woman aged 50 to 65 with acute or convalescent COVID-19.

The CDR3 DNA sequence: TGTGCAAGTCGCCTACTAGCGCCTTCCTACAATGAGCAGTTCTTC. Translated: CASRLLAPSYNEQFF. The chain joins TRBV12-2 to TRBJ2-1; TRBD2 is the table's D call, not checked against the DNA. TRBV12-2 is a pseudogene locus. The CDR3 runs 15 residues.

The chain links TRBV6-5 to TRBJ2-5; no clear D. CDR1 and CDR2 from the germline V gene are MNHEY and SVGAGI. Trimming stripped 2 bases from V and 2 bases from J, with 12 bases between. There are 15 residues in the CDR3. The CDR3 protein is CASSYQDTHQETQYF. The DNA of the CDR3 is TGTGCCAGCAGTTACCAGGATACGCATCAAGAGACCCAGTACTTC.

CDR3 loop: CATSPLPSRVGSHTEAFF. The CDR3 coding sequence is TGTGCCACCAGCCCTCTACCTTCCAGGGTTGGGTCACACACTGAAGCTTTCTTT. This rearrangement joins TRBV15 to TRBJ1-1, with D possibly matching TRBD1 (5 bases). V gave up 5 bases and J gave up 3 bases, with 25 bases separating them. CDR1 is LNHNV and CDR2 is YYDKDF in the germline V gene (reference sequence). The CDR3 sequence is 18 residues long.

The V call is TRBV28, the J call TRBJ1-2; 8 positions match TRBD1. After removal of 4 bases from V and 6 bases from J, the junction contained 10 bases not matched to a gene. The CDR3 runs to 15 residues. Germline CDR1 is MDHEN and CDR2 is SYDVKM. CDR3: CASSSERTGKDGYTF. CDR3 DNA: TGTGCCAGCAGTTCTGAACGGACAGGGAAGGATGGCTACACCTTC.

This clone was seen just once. The chain joins TRBV6-5 to TRBJ2-4; 8 nucleotides align to TRBD1. Per the germline V gene, CDR1 is MNHEY and CDR2 is SVGAGI. The CDR3 consists of 15 residues. V was pared by 7 bases and J by 8 bases, with 13 bases of the junction left unmatched. The CDR3 region is CASKTGIDRGDIQYF. CDR3 coding DNA: TGTGCCAGCAAGACCGGCATTGACAGGGGTGACATTCAGTACTTC.

The CDR3 reads CASSIRQGLHTDTQYF. The CDR3 DNA is TGTGCCAGTAGTATCAGACAGGGGCTCCACACAGATACGCAGTATTTT. This chain joins TRBV19 and TRBJ2-3; the match to TRBD1 covers 8 bases. Losses at the gene ends were 3 bases for V and 2 bases for J; bases not matched to a gene: 7. The CDR3 totals 16 residues. Germline assignment: CDR1 LNHDA and CDR2 SQIVND (reference sequence).

This rearrangement joins TRBV11-3 to TRBJ2-1, with D unresolved. The CDR3 spans 14 residues. From germline, CDR1 is SGHNT and CDR2 YENEEA. Trimming removed 0 bases at V and 3 bases at J, with 6 bases between. Here the CDR3 reads CASSLDPFYNEQFF. The CDR3 bases are TGTGCCAGCAGCTTAGACCCCTTCTACAATGAGCAGTTCTTC.